Following are 5 T cell receptor beta chains from one sample sequenced in a study of type 1 regulatory T cells. TCRdb redid the calling of the reads with MiXCR, one entry per CDR3 protein. The table shows 68,000 or so distinct CDR3 sequences, with roughly 49% occurring only once. What these receptors recognize is not known. The sample comprised cultured non-Tr1 T cells, either the whole culture or a sorted T cell fraction (not recorded which). These receptors all come from a human donor in good health.

This clonotype has just a few counts. The rearrangement uses TRBV20-1 and TRBJ1-1; D is ambiguous. CDR3 length: 13 residues. Deletions cut 3 bases from V and 1 base from J, with 9 bases between. The germline V gene has CDR1 DFQATT and CDR2 SNEGSKA (reference sequence). The CDR3 here is CSASLPRNTEAFF. CDR3 DNA: TGCAGTGCTAGCCTCCCGCGGAACACTGAAGCTTTCTTT.

This clonotype was seen a handful of times. The chain has TRBV7-8 and TRBJ1-3; 12 nucleotides match TRBD1. This CDR3 spans 16 amino acids. V was pared by 5 bases and J by 4 bases, with 6 bases of the junction left unmatched. Germline V gene sequence: CDR1 SGHVS, CDR2 FQNEAQ. CDR3 residues: CASSRRDRGQGNTIYF. The CDR3 nucleotides are TGTGCCAGCAGCCGGCGGGACAGGGGGCAAGGAAACACCATATATTTT.

The chain uses TRBV19 and TRBJ2-7; TRBD2 matches at 7 bases. Germline loops: CDR1 LNHDA, CDR2 SQIVND (reference sequence). The CDR3 covers 13 residues. Trimming at V came to 10 bases and at J to 2 bases, leaving 8 bases not matched to a gene. This chain's CDR3 is CATARGMTYEQYF. DNA of the CDR3: TGTGCCACCGCGCGGGGGATGACCTACGAGCAGTACTTC.

V and J are TRBV7-6 and TRBJ1-1, with D uncertain. Germline V gene lookup returns CDR1 SGHVS and CDR2 FNYEAQ. The germline V and J ends were trimmed by 3 bases and 4 bases, with 9 bases remaining between them. The CDR3 length is 13 residues. The CDR3 protein is CASSLLGSTEAFF. CDR3 DNA sequence: TGTGCCAGCAGCTTGCTAGGGAGCACTGAAGCTTTCTTT.

This clonotype was observed once. V and J are TRBV7-9 and TRBJ2-7; maybe TRBD2 (5 bases). The CDR3 consists of 14 residues. Per germline, CDR1 SEHNR and CDR2 FQNEAQ (reference sequence). The V gene lost 3 bases and the J gene lost 6 bases, with 15 bases spanning the gap. CDR3 loop: CASSFGMITGEQYF. In nucleotides, the CDR3 is TGTGCCAGCAGCTTCGGGATGATAACCGGCGAGCAGTACTTC.